This T cell receptor (beta chain) was profiled in a study of blood T cell repertoires in COVID-19. On the study more broadly: The origin of the acute and convalescent COVID-19 samples was the United States, Italy and Spain.

Clones were read by immunoSEQ multiplex PCR, and TCRdb kept only the in-frame ones, dropping some. The sample includes over 95,000 clones, around 85% of them seen just once. This clone was recorded once. CDR1 and CDR2 from the germline V gene are SGHTA and FQGNSA. This CDR3 comprises 16 residues. The ends were cut back, 0 bases at V and 3 bases at J, with 13 bases in the middle. This chain joins TRBV7-2 and TRBJ2-3, with D perhaps TRBD1 (5 bases). The receptor comes from a human donor in a cohort sampled during active COVID-19. The material sequenced was peripheral blood. CDR3 DNA: TGTGCCAGCAGCTTAGCAGGGGCCCCCAGGACAGATACGCAGTATTTT. This translates into CASSLAGAPRTDTQYF. Variable domain in full (rest from reference TRBV7-2 and TRBJ2-3): GAGVSQSPSNKVTEKGKDVELRCDPISGHTALYWYRQSLGQGLEFLIYFQGNSAPDKSGLPSDRFSAERTGGSVSTLTIQRTQQEDSAVYLCASSLAGAPRTDTQYFGPGTRLTVL.